This T cell receptor (beta chain) was captured by sequencing in a study of blood T cell repertoires in COVID-19. Germline CDR1 and CDR2: LGHNA and YSLEER. Unmatched junction bases numbered 7, after V lost 1 base and J lost 7 bases. The CDR3 is 14 residues long. Participants' own reports of clinical history determined their cohort assignment. This clone was seen a single time. The method was immunoSEQ multiplex PCR; TCRdb's version includes in-frame clones alone and lacks a portion of them. This table holds 300,000 to 400,000 clones, 85% found once. This chain links TRBV4-3 with TRBJ2-7; 7 bases agree with TRBD1. Sequencing was performed on PBMCs or T cells enriched from blood (not recorded which). The clonotype originates from a woman in her twenties or thirties who had been exposed to COVID-19. CDR3 residues: CASSQAGTVMEQYF. CDR3 sequence (DNA): TGCGCCAGCAGCCAAGCCGGGACAGTCATGGAGCAGTACTTC.